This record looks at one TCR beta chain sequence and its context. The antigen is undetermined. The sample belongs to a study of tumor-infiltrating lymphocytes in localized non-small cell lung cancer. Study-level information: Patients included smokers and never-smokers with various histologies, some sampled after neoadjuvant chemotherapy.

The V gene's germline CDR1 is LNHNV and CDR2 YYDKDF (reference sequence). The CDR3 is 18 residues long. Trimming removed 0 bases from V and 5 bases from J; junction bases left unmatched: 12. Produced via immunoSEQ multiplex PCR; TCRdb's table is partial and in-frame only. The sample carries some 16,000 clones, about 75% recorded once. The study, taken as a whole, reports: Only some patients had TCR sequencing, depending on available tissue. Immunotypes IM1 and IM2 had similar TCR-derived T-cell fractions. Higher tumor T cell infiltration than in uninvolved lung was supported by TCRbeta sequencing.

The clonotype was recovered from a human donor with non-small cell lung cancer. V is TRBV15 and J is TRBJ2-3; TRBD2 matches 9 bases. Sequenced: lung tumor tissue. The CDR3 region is CATSRDVREGQSQDTQYF. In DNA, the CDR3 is TGTGCCACCAGCAGAGATGTGCGGGAGGGCCAATCCCAAGATACGCAGTATTTT.